The 6 T cell receptor beta chains below come from one sample, sequenced in a study of blood T cell repertoires in COVID-19. Libraries were prepared by immunoSEQ multiplex PCR; TCRdb keeps only in-frame clonotypes and omits some of them. Of 290,000 or so clones listed, more than 85% were seen once; the top ten hold 1% to 1.5%. The sequencing sample was made of peripheral blood. All receptors come from a man aged 65 to 79 with acute or convalescent COVID-19.

The chain joins TRBV9 to TRBJ2-1, with TRBD2 identical over 8 bases. Germline-derived CDR1 and CDR2 are SGDLS and YYNGEE. V was pared by 4 bases and J by 3 bases, with 6 bases of the junction left unmatched. This CDR3 has 15 amino acids. This CDR3 reads CASSLASGGYNEQFF. Here the CDR3 DNA reads TGTGCCAGCAGCCTAGCCAGCGGGGGCTACAATGAGCAGTTCTTC.

This sequence joins TRBV19 and TRBJ1-5, with a weak D call TRBD1 (6 bases). CDR1 is LNHDA and CDR2 is SQIVND in the germline V gene (reference sequence). The germline V and J ends were trimmed by 5 bases and 3 bases, with 11 bases remaining between them. The CDR3 totals 14 residues. The CDR3: CASSFTGFNQPQHF. Here the CDR3 DNA reads TGTGCCAGTAGTTTCACAGGGTTCAATCAGCCCCAGCATTTT.

Concerning this clone: This specimen includes other DNA sequences encoding the same CDR3. V usage is TRBV5-1 and J usage is TRBJ1-5; tentative D call: TRBD1 (5 bases). This CDR3 is built from 15 residues. Germline CDR1 reads SGHRS; CDR2 reads YFSETQ. The V end was cut by 0 bases, the J end by 5 bases, with 12 bases between. Here the CDR3 DNA reads TGCGCCAGCAGCTTGGATGCGGGGGTGGATCAGCCCCAGCATTTT. It translates to CASSLDAGVDQPQHF.

This sequence joins TRBV3-1 (or the pseudogene TRBV3-2) and TRBJ2-2, with a weak D call TRBD1 (6 bases). In germline, CDR1 is LGHDT, CDR2 YNNKEL (reference sequence). The CDR3 sequence is 16 residues long. Trimming removed 1 base from V and 6 bases from J, with 15 bases in between. CDR3 protein: CASSQVAGVPPGELFF. In DNA, the CDR3 is TGTGCCAGCAGCCAAGTGGCAGGGGTTCCTCCCGGGGAGCTGTTTTTT.

The chain couples TRBV5-6 to TRBJ1-2, with TRBD1 as a possible D gene (5 bases). V lost 1 base to trimming and J lost 2 bases, with 12 bases between them. Germline CDR1 is SGHDT and CDR2 is YYEEEE. The CDR3 totals 15 residues. The CDR3 DNA sequence: TGTGCCAGCAGCTTGTTAGACAGTACAAACTATGGCTACACCTTC. As protein: CASSLLDSTNYGYTF.

V is TRBV5-8 and J is TRBJ1-5, with D hard to call. This CDR3 contains 13 residues. Looked up from germline, CDR1 is SGHTS and CDR2 is YDEGEE. Trimming shortened V by 0 bases and J by 7 bases, and 8 bases separated the two germline ends. The DNA of the CDR3 is TGTGCCAGCAGCTTGGGCAGAGGACAGCCCCAGCATTTT. This codes for CASSLGRGQPQHF.